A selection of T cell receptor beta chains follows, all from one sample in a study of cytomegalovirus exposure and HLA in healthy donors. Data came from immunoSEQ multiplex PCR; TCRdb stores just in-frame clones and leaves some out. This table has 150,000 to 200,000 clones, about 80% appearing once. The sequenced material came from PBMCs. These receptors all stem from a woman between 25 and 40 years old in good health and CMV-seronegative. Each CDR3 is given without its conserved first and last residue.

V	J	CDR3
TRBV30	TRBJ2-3	AWSISGGTDTQY
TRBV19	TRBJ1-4	ASSPGGRTTNEKLF
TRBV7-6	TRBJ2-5	ASSLAGVQETQY
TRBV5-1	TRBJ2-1	ASSTGTAYNEQF
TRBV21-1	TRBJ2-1	ASSKEGEQIPYNEQF
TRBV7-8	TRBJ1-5	ASSSGQINQPQH
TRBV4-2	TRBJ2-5	ASSEGQKQY
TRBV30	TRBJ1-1	AWSAQDRDTEAF
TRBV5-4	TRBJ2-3	ASSFSLAETDTQY
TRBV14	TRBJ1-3	ASRARGSGNTIY
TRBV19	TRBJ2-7	ASSSWTGWAYEQY
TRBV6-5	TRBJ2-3	ASSYSMRTGTDTQY
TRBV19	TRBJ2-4	ASSQLPSNRGTKNSQY
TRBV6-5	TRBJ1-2	ASSNRVAAGYT
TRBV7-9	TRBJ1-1	ASSSRGGATEAF
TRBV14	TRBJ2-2	ASSQDSWLATATGELF
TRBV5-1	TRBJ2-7	ASSLSSGIAYEQY
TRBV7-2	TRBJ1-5	ASSLEPGSSNQPQH
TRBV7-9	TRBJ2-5	ASSLLQTGEETQY
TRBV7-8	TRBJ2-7	ASSQTPGLPTTEQY
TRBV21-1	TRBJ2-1	ASCKQGAKYNEQF
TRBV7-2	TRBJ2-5	ASSPTTDYIQETQY
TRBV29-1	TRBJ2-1	SGRTGINNEQF
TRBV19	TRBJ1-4	ASSDWGGGEKLF
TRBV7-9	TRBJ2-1	ASSLPTGTGFYEQF
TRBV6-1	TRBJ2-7	ASSESTGTGSYEQY
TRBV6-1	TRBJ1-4	ASSKNTENEKLF
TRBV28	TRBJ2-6	ASSLKGPGANVLT
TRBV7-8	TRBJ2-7	ASSLRDRGTYEQY
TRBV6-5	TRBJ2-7	ASALSGSYEQY
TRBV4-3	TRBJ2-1	ASSQDRLAVYNEQF
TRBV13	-	ASSLTGTSEQY
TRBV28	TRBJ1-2	ASSWTGNVVLGYGYT
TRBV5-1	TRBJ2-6	ASSLAGQGSPGGANGLT
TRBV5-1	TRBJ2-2	ASTLTGAPGEPF